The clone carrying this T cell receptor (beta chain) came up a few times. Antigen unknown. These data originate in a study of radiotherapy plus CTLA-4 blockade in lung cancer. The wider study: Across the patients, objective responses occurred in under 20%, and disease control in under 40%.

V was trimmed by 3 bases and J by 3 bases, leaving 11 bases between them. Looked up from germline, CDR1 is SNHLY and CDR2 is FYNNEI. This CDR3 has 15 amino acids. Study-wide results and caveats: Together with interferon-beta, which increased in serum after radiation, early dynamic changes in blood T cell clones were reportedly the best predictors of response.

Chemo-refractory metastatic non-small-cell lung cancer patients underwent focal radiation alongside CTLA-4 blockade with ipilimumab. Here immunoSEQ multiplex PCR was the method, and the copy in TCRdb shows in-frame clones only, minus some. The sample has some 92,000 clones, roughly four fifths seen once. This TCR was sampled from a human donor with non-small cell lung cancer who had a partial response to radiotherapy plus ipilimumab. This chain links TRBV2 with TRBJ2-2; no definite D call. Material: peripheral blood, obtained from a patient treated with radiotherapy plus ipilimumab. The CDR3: CASSENGLHTGELFF. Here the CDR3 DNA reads TGTGCCAGCAGTGAGAATGGGCTACACACCGGGGAGCTGTTTTTT.